The clone carrying this T cell receptor (beta chain) was seen repeatedly, ten times or more. Its specificity is unknown. This sample is drawn from a study of spatial heterogeneity in lung cancer. Study results and limitations: Tumor mutation count correlated with how many alpha and beta TCRs expanded intratumorally. Numbers of ubiquitous and regional expanded TCRs tracked ubiquitous and regional nonsynonymous mutation counts, respectively.

Stated time point: sample taken at primary tumor resection. Donors were some 72 untreated early-stage non-small cell lung cancer patients. Whole RNA was taken from tumor, nontumor lung or frozen PBMC; it was then sequenced unsorted. TCRdb reanalysed the 5' RACE reads using MiXCR and keeps one entry per CDR3 protein. The sample lists over 8,500 distinct CDR3 sequences, 5% to 7% occurring once. The origin of this receptor is a female donor with early-stage non-small cell lung cancer. The sequences come from lung tumor tissue, collected at surgery.

CDR3 in DNA: TGTGCCAGCAGCCAAGGGACCCTTAGCAATCAGCCCCAGCATTTT. It codes for CASSQGTLSNQPQHF. The chain carries TRBV3-1 and TRBJ1-5, with D unclear. This CDR3 spans 15 amino acids. The V end was cut by 1 base, the J end by 0 bases, with 7 bases between. Germline V gene lookup returns CDR1 LGHDT and CDR2 YNNKEL (reference sequence).